The source of this TCR beta chain is a study of shared clonotypes between healthy human individuals. Notes on the study in general: The low donor count limited represented genetic and exposure-history diversity.

Donors were Caucasian adults residing in Nashville, Tennessee, USA. This clone came up once. The antigen is undetermined. Replicate PCRs run on sorted subsets employed 200 ng DNA, approximately 30,000 T cell genomes. The assay was immunoSEQ multiplex PCR, and TCRdb's table has in-frame clones only and misses some. The sample records approximately 1.5 million clones, 97% to 99% being singletons. CDR3 length: 13 residues. CDR1 and CDR2 (germline): SQVTM, ANQGSEA. Trimming removed 4 bases from V and 0 bases from J, with 10 bases in between. The rearrangement links TRBV29-1 to TRBJ2-7; D remains ambiguous. This receptor was identified in a young man in good health. The source material was naive CD4+ T cells sorted from blood. Subset meaning: CD45RA+ positively selected. In DNA, the CDR3 is TGCAGCGTTGCGAAGGGAAGCTCCTACGAGCAGTACTTC. Translating it yields CSVAKGSSYEQYF.